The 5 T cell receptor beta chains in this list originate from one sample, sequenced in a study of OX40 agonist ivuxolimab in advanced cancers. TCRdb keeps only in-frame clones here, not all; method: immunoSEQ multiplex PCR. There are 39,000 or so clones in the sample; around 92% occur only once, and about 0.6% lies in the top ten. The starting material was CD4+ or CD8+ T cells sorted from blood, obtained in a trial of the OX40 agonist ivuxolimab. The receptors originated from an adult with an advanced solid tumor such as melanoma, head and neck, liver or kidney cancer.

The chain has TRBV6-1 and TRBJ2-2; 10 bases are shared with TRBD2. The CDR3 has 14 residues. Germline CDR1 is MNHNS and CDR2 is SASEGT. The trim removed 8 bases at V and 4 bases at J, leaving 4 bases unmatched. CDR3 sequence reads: CASRTSGFTGELFF. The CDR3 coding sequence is TGTGCCAGCCGGACTAGCGGCTTCACCGGGGAGCTGTTTTTT.

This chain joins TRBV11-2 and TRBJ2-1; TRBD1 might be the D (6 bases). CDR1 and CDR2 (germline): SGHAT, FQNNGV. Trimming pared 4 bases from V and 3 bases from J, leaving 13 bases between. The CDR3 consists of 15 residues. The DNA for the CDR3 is TGTGCCAGCAGCTCCGGACAGACGGTCTACAATGAGCAGTTCTTC. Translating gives CASSSGQTVYNEQFF.

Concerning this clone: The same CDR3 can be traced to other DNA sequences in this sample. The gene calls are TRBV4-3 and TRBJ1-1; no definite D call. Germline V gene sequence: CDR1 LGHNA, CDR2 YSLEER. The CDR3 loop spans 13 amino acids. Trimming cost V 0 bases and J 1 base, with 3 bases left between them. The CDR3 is CASSQDRNTEAFF. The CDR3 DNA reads TGCGCCAGCAGCCAAGACCGGAACACTGAAGCTTTCTTT.

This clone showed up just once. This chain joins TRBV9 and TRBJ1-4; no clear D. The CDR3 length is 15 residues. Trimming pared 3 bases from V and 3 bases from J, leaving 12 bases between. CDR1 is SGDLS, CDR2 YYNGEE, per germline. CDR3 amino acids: CASSENPRPNEKLFF. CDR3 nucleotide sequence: TGTGCCAGCAGCGAGAACCCGCGGCCTAATGAAAAACTGTTTTTT.

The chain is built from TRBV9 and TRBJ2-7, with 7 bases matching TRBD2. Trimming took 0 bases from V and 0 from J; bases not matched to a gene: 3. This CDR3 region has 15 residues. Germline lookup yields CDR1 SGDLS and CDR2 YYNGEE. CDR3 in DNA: TGTGCCAGCAGCGTAGTCGGGGGGAGCTCCTACGAGCAGTACTTC. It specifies CASSVVGGSSYEQYF. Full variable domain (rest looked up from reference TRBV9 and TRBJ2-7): DSGVTQTPKHLITATGQRVTLRCSPRSGDLSVYWYQQSLDQGLQFLIQYYNGEERAKGNILERFSAQQFPDLHSELNLSSLELGDSALYFCASSVVGGSSYEQYFGPGTRLTVT.